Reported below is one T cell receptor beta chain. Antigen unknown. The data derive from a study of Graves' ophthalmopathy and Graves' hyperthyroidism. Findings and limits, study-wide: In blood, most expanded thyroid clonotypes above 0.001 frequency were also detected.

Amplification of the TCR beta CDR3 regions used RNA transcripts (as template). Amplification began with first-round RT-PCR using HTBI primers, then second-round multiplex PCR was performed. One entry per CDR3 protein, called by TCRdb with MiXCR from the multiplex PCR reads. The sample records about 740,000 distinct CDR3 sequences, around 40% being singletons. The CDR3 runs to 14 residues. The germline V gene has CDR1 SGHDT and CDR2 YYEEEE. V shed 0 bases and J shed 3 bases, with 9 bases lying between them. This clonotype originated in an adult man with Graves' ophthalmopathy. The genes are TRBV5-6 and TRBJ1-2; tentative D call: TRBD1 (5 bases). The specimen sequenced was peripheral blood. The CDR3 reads CASSLGREYYGYTF. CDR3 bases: TGTGCCAGCAGCTTGGGCAGGGAATACTATGGCTACACCTTC. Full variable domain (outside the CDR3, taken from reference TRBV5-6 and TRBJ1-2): DAGVTQSPTHLIKTRGQQVTLRCSPKSGHDTVSWYQQALGQGPQFIFQYYEEEERQRGNFPDRFSGHQFPNYSSELNVNALLLGDSALYLCASSLGREYYGYTFGSGTRLTVV.